Described below is a single T cell receptor (beta chain) sequence and its context. The specificity of this receptor is unknown. Given a much more abundant clone one base away, this may be a read error. The time point label, read with the paper, signifies: persistent/refractory GD, antithyroid drugs over 5 years with positive TRAb. For both TCR sequencing and RNA sequencing, RNA was extracted from PBMCs using TRIzol. Graves' disease was diagnosed according to American Thyroid Association guidelines. Recruitment of patients was carried out at an endocrinology department in Xi'an, China. Each patient gave approximately 9 milliliters of peripheral blood, collected in an EDTA anticoagulant tube. Ficoll Paque Plus density gradient separation was used to isolate PBMCs, and no further T cell sorting was performed. An Agilent 2100 Bioanalyzer and agarose gel were used to assess RNA quality, and a NanoDrop 2000 was used to measure RNA concentration.

The cysteine opens and the phenylalanine closes a CDR3 of 15 amino acids. Only the CDR3 DNA is retained, 45 bases long and in frame from the first base. The germline V gene encodes CDR1 MGHRA and CDR2 YSYEKL. The data belong to a study of regulatory T cells in long-lasting Graves disease (dated by TCRdb to the early 2020s). As for the study more broadly: Persistent Graves' disease was defined as antithyroid drug treatment for over 5 years with persistently positive TSH receptor autoantibodies. A total of about 35 samples underwent TCR sequencing, from about 13 patients with persistent Graves' disease and 20 or so patients with newly diagnosed Graves' disease. The study was registered as a clinical trial and conducted in China. Peripheral blood TCR sequencing and RNA sequencing compared persistent Graves' disease patients with newly diagnosed Graves' disease patients. Persistent Graves' disease patients in the clinical cohort had taken antithyroid drugs for about 10.3 years on average.

General findings and caveats noted by the study authors: Only peripheral blood was studied, because thyroid tissue, the primary lesion, was inaccessible. More public clonotypes were shared among persistent patients (roughly 2,700) than among newly diagnosed patients (more than 950). Lower TCR Shannon entropy and fewer highly expanded clones were observed in persistent Graves' disease patients than in newly diagnosed patients, which suggested clonal expansion. The authors acknowledged the small sample size as a limitation that may reduce accuracy. Sequencing and analysis were limited to the TCR beta chain. TRBV28, TRBJ1-2 and TRBJ2-5 were preferentially used in persistent disease, while TRBV20-1 and TRBJ2-1 were favored in newly diagnosed disease.

Library preparation was by multiplex PCR. The data were produced on an Illumina HiSeq 4000. TCR beta libraries were built with iRepertoire HTBI primers and Arm-PCR amplification of CDR3 regions. Before sequencing, the PCR products went through gel purification. On the study's bioinformatics: Gene usage analysis of CDR3 amino acid clonotypes relied on the roughly 67 TRBV and over 13 TRBJ segments identified across samples. COPE and FqMerger were used to merge filtered high-quality paired reads into contigs. BLAST was used to align contigs to the IMGT TRBV, TRBD and TRBJ reference genes, and CDR3 was defined following IMGT. Highly expanded clones were defined as clonotypes with a frequency above 0.1%. Shannon entropy was used to measure repertoire diversity, and the Gini coefficient was used to measure V-J evenness. A clonotype found in more than one individual was treated as public. TCRdb redid the processing of the public reads, applying fastp at Q25 and MiXCR, and retained in-frame beta chains. A single entry per CDR3 protein holds the most common genes and DNA from its merged rows. V and J calls and clone size were set by TCRdb, not the authors. The sample contains a few hundred thousand distinct CDR3 sequences, around 24% of them found a single time. The ten top clones hold about 26% of the sample.

This receptor chain uses TRBV4-1 and TRBJ1-2; 7 nucleotides in the junction match TRBD1. The sequence was obtained from a female donor with Graves disease. The sample in question was peripheral blood mononuclear cells (PBMCs), obtained when the disease was refractory, from a patient treated with antithyroid drugs. In nucleotides, the sequence is TGCGCCAACAGCCAAGATGACAGGGTTTTGGGTGGCTACACCTTC. Translated, this is CANSQDDRVLGGYTF.